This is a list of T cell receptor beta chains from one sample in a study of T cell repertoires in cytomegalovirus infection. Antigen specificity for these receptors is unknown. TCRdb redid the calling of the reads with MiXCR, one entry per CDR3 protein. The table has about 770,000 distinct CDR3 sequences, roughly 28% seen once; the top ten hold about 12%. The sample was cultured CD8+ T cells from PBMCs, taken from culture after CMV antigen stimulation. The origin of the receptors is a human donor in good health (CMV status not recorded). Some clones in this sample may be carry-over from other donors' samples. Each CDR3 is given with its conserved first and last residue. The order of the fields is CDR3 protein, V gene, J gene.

CDR3: CASLDRNLLNYGYTF
V: TRBV6-6
J: TRBJ1-2

CDR3: CASSQDLTGQGWDQPQHF
V: TRBV4-1
J: TRBJ1-5

CDR3: CASSFAQGSYEQYF
V: TRBV7-2
J: TRBJ2-7

CDR3: CASSLALGRRGEAFF
V: TRBV7-2
J: TRBJ1-1

CDR3: CASSRRDRPSTDTQYF
V: TRBV6-6
J: TRBJ2-3

CDR3: CASSLMVAGGLQYF
V: TRBV7-9
J: TRBJ2-4

CDR3: CASSHGQPNEQFF
V: TRBV27
J: TRBJ2-1

CDR3: CASSLARRWDTIYF
V: TRBV12-3/TRBV12-4
J: TRBJ1-3

CDR3: CAATGGTGELFF
V: TRBV27
J: TRBJ2-2

CDR3: CASSSRDGSSYEQYF
V: TRBV18
J: TRBJ2-7

CDR3: CSVESGTNYGYTF
V: TRBV29-1
J: TRBJ1-2

CDR3: CASSRRGTFYRDDNTEAFF
V: TRBV7-3
J: TRBJ1-1

CDR3: CASSGDSAEAFF
V: TRBV12-3/TRBV12-4
J: TRBJ1-1

CDR3: CASGLGKYEQYF
V: TRBV12-5
J: TRBJ2-7

CDR3: CASSQTGLTYEQYF
V: TRBV19
J: TRBJ2-7

CDR3: CSVYGTGIVGMAPQHF
V: TRBV20-1
J: TRBJ1-5

CDR3: CASSHSDSEAFF
V: TRBV4-1
J: TRBJ1-1

CDR3: CASSLRVEETQYF
V: TRBV12-3/TRBV12-4
J: TRBJ2-5

CDR3: CASVARDFYQETQYF
V: TRBV6-1
J: TRBJ2-5

CDR3: CATSDSWNTEAFF
V: TRBV24-1
J: TRBJ1-1

CDR3: CASGTGVYGNTEAFF
V: TRBV7-2
J: TRBJ1-1

CDR3: CATSRSRQGTGELFF
V: TRBV15
J: TRBJ2-2

CDR3: CASSDRVSGELFF
V: TRBV6-2/TRBV6-3
J: TRBJ2-2

CDR3: CASSLVTSALNEQFF
V: TRBV5-1
J: TRBJ2-1

CDR3: CASSPGEITEAFF
V: TRBV6-5
J: TRBJ1-1

CDR3: CASSLWQPAEKLFF
V: TRBV5-1
J: TRBJ1-4

CDR3: CASSPPTGEVMGEQYF
V: TRBV18
J: TRBJ2-7

CDR3: CASSFRGGNEKLFF
V: TRBV7-6
J: TRBJ1-4

CDR3: CASSENTF
V: TRBV2
J: TRBJ1-2

CDR3: CASSLGGRETQYF
V: TRBV5-6
J: TRBJ2-5

CDR3: CASRTFGEWDTEAFF
V: TRBV12-3/TRBV12-4
J: TRBJ1-1

CDR3: CASSLKEWGDEQFF
V: TRBV5-4
J: TRBJ2-1

CDR3: CASSYVPPGSNQPQHF
V: TRBV6-6
J: TRBJ1-5

CDR3: CASSFSGGAVVADTQYF
V: TRBV7-8
J: TRBJ2-3

CDR3: CASSPEAFTDTQYF
V: TRBV12-3/TRBV12-4
J: TRBJ2-3

CDR3: CASSLFWGQGTEAFF
V: TRBV7-2
J: TRBJ1-1

CDR3: CASSQDGQETQYF
V: TRBV12-3/TRBV12-4
J: TRBJ2-5

CDR3: CASSLERALLDEQFF
V: TRBV12-3/TRBV12-4
J: TRBJ2-1

CDR3: CAIGGLAETYEQYF
V: TRBV10-3
J: TRBJ2-7

CDR3: CASSLRGQKNIQYF
V: TRBV7-2
J: TRBJ2-4

CDR3: CSARGIRTSGGNTQYF
V: TRBV20-1
J: TRBJ2-3

CDR3: CASSQDPPLAGGQETQYF
V: TRBV3-1
J: TRBJ2-5